One and the same sample provided the 25 T cell receptor beta chains below, sequenced in a study of T cell responses to AZD1222 COVID-19 vaccine. The assay was immunoSEQ multiplex PCR, and TCRdb's table has in-frame clones only and misses some. The sample records about 170,000 clones, approximately 88% being singletons. The material was peripheral blood, obtained 28 days after the second AZD1222 dose. The receptors derive from an adult who received the AZD1222 COVID-19 vaccine.

The chain has TRBV6-1 and TRBJ1-4, with D hard to call. Germline V gene lookup returns CDR1 MNHNS and CDR2 SASEGT. CDR3 length: 17 amino acids. The V gene lost 2 bases and the J gene lost 1 base, with 14 bases spanning the gap. The CDR3 DNA follows: TGTGCCAGCAGTGAAAGGCCCATTCTTCAAACTAATGAAAAACTGTTTTTT. Translation: CASSERPILQTNEKLFF.

This chain uses TRBV6-5 with TRBJ1-1, with TRBD1 matching 7 bases. Germline trimming cut 0 bases from V and 4 bases from J; bases unmatched to any gene: 5. Germline CDR1 reads MNHEY; CDR2 reads SVGAGI. The CDR3 spans 15 residues. The CDR3 loop reads CASSYSWTGGTEAFF. CDR3 DNA sequence: TGTGCCAGCAGTTACTCCTGGACAGGTGGCACTGAAGCTTTCTTT.

The chain combines TRBV6-5 with TRBJ1-2; maybe TRBD1 (5 bases). V lost 5 bases, J lost 3 bases, and 16 bases lay in between. Germline CDR1 and CDR2: MNHEY and SVGAGI. There are 15 residues in the CDR3. CDR3 sequence: CASSPLGVNYYGYTF. Written as DNA, the CDR3 is TGTGCCAGCAGTCCACTAGGGGTAAACTACTATGGCTACACCTTC.

CDR3 residues: CASSMVGDNQPQHF. The CDR3 DNA reads as TGTGCCAGTAGTATGGTGGGAGACAATCAGCCCCAGCATTTT. The V gene is TRBV19, the J gene TRBJ1-5; D is unclear. Deletions cut 3 bases from V and 3 bases from J, with 9 bases between. This CDR3 contains 14 residues. Germline CDR1 LNHDA, CDR2 SQIVND (reference sequence).

The chain links TRBV5-6 to TRBJ2-1, with TRBD2 matching 13 bases. Germline-derived CDR1 and CDR2 are SGHDT and YYEEEE. Losses at the gene ends were 4 bases for V and 4 bases for J; bases not matched to a gene: 2. CDR3 size: 15 residues. The CDR3 sequence is CASSGGLAGYNEQFF. The DNA for the CDR3 is TGTGCCAGCAGCGGGGGACTAGCGGGGTACAATGAGCAGTTCTTC.

The chain employs TRBV13 and TRBJ1-1, with D maybe TRBD1 (6 bases). Germline V gene data show CDR1 as PRHDT and CDR2 as FYEKMQ (reference sequence). V dropped 3 bases and J dropped 8 bases, with 10 bases sitting between them. The CDR3 covers 12 residues. DNA for the CDR3: TGTGCCAGCAGCTTTGTAACAGGGGAAGCTTTCTTT. This sequence encodes CASSFVTGEAFF.

The chain couples TRBV14 to TRBJ2-5; D gene unclear. CDR1 and CDR2 from the germline V gene are SGHDN and FVKESK. This CDR3 contains 14 residues. Trimming removed 4 bases from V and 0 bases from J, with 9 bases in between. The CDR3 DNA reads as TGTGCCAGCAGCCTGGACGGGTACCAAGAGACCCAGTACTTC. Translated, it gives CASSLDGYQETQYF.

V gene TRBV4-1 combines with J gene TRBJ2-1; D perhaps matches TRBD2 (5 bases). The CDR3 length is 17 residues. Between the trimmed V and J ends, which lost 2 bases and 0 bases, there was a span of 14 bases. Germline CDR1 and CDR2: MGHRA and YSYEKL. CDR3 loop: CASSQPRTRSSYNEQFF. CDR3 nucleotides: TGCGCCAGCAGCCAACCTCGAACTAGGAGCTCCTACAATGAGCAGTTCTTC.

CDR3 region: CASTEGQGGGYTF. The CDR3 bases are TGTGCCAGCACCGAGGGCCAGGGAGGCGGCTACACCTTC. The rearrangement uses TRBV5-6 and TRBJ1-2, with a possible D match to TRBD1 (5 bases). Germline V CDR1 and CDR2: SGHDT, YYEEEE. V gave up 6 bases and J gave up 8 bases, with 17 bases separating them. This CDR3 has 13 residues. The full variable domain, in which reference TRBV5-6 and TRBJ1-2 provide the parts outside the CDR3, is DAGVTQSPTHLIKTRGQQVTLRCSPKSGHDTVSWYQQALGQGPQFIFQYYEEEERQRGNFPDRFSGHQFPNYSSELNVNALLLGDSALYLCASTEGQGGGYTFGSGTRLTVV.

This chain connects TRBV11-2 to TRBJ1-4; D might be TRBD1 (5 bases). Trimming took 1 base from V and 7 from J, leaving 19 bases between them. Germline V gene lookup returns CDR1 SGHAT and CDR2 FQNNGV. This CDR3 region has 17 residues. CDR3 in DNA: TGTGCCAGCAGCTTAGTCGGTGGGGGACCCGAAGGTGAAAAACTGTTTTTT. It codes for CASSLVGGGPEGEKLFF.

The rearrangement uses TRBV5-1 and TRBJ2-7, with D maybe TRBD1 (6 bases). Germline assignment: CDR1 SGHRS and CDR2 YFSETQ. This CDR3 has 14 residues. V lost 5 bases and J lost 2, with 14 bases in between. The CDR3 loop reads CASRTRDIAYEQYF. The CDR3, as DNA: TGCGCCAGCAGGACCCGGGACATCGCCTACGAGCAGTACTTC.

The V and J genes are TRBV7-2 and TRBJ2-3; D might be TRBD1 or TRBD2, each matching 5 bases. In germline, CDR1 is SGHTA, CDR2 FQGNSA. This CDR3 is 16 amino acids long. V was pared by 1 base and J by 0 bases, with 11 bases between. The CDR3 loop reads CASSLGGFSSTDTQYF. CDR3 bases: TGTGCCAGCAGCTTAGGGGGGTTCTCAAGCACAGATACGCAGTATTTT.

The count of this clone is one. This chain links TRBV15 with TRBJ1-4; D perhaps matches TRBD1 (5 bases). Germline CDR1 reads LNHNV; CDR2 reads YYDKDF (reference sequence). There are 17 residues in the CDR3. Trimming cost V 1 base and J 6 bases, with 18 bases left between them. CDR3 sequence (DNA): TGTGCCACCAGCAGAGTCGTGCGGCCAGGGTGGGATGAAAAACTGTTTTTT. It yields the protein CATSRVVRPGWDEKLFF.

The chain links TRBV12-3 or TRBV12-4 to TRBJ1-2, with 10 positions matching TRBD1. This CDR3 spans 13 amino acids. With 6 bases clipped from V and 5 bases from J, the junction kept 3 bases outside the gene matches. CDR3 coding DNA: TGTGCCAGCAGGGGACAGGGGACATATGGCTACACCTTC. It yields the protein CASRGQGTYGYTF.

J is TRBJ1-1 and V is TRBV11-2; 9 bases map to TRBD1. CDR3 size: 16 residues. V was pared by 4 bases and J by 3 bases, with 9 bases of the junction left unmatched. Germline loops: CDR1 SGHAT, CDR2 FQNNGV. The CDR3 bases are TGTGCCAGCAGCTCTTGGCGGGGGACAGGGTACACTGAAGCTTTCTTT. It translates to CASSSWRGTGYTEAFF.

This chain joins TRBV18 and TRBJ1-1; D is ambiguous. Germline values: CDR1 KGHSH, CDR2 LQKENI. This CDR3 is 16 amino acids long. V gave up 2 bases and J gave up 6 bases, with 19 bases separating them. The CDR3 nucleotides are TGTGCCAGCTCACCATCAATCGACTGGGAGGGAGCTGAAGCTTTCTTT. Encoded protein: CASSPSIDWEGAEAFF.

The chain uses TRBV2 and TRBJ1-1, with 7 bases aligning to TRBD1. CDR3 size: 15 residues. Germline V CDR1 and CDR2: SNHLY, FYNNEI. Unmatched junction bases numbered 6, after V lost 5 bases and J lost 0 bases. The CDR3 DNA is TGTGCCAGCAGTTCCAGGACAGGCATGAACACTGAAGCTTTCTTT. Its translation: CASSSRTGMNTEAFF.

The chain employs TRBV4-2 and TRBJ1-1, with 7 bases fitting TRBD1. The V segment lost 3 bases and the J segment 3 bases; nucleotides outside the gene matches: 10. Germline V gene sequence: CDR1 LGHNA, CDR2 YNFKEQ. This CDR3 region has 16 residues. The CDR3 DNA follows: TGTGCCAGCAGCCACCTCATACCAGGGGGGCACACTGAAGCTTTCTTT. Its translation is CASSHLIPGGHTEAFF.

The V call is TRBV9, the J call TRBJ1-2; TRBD1 matches at 10 bases. CDR1 and CDR2 (germline): SGDLS, YYNGEE. V trimming: 8 bases; J trimming: 8 bases; junction bases outside the gene matches: 6. The CDR3 runs to 12 residues. The CDR3: CASAGTGDGYTF. The CDR3 DNA reads as TGTGCCAGTGCCGGGACAGGGGACGGCTACACCTTC.

A single count supports this clone. Here the CDR3 reads CASSGGGTGDDYGYTF. CDR3 DNA: TGTGCCAGCAGCGGGGGTGGGACAGGGGACGACTATGGCTACACCTTC. The V gene is TRBV7-9, the J gene TRBJ1-2; 10 bases agree with TRBD1. The V gene end was trimmed by 5 bases and the J gene end by 3 bases; junction bases not matched to a gene: 9. The germline CDR1 and CDR2 sequences are SEHNR and FQNEAQ (reference sequence). The CDR3 sequence is 16 residues long.

The chain uses TRBV4-1 and TRBJ2-3, with TRBD2 matching 13 bases. J was trimmed by 7 bases and V by 5 bases; bases with no gene match: 9. Germline loops: CDR1 MGHRA, CDR2 YSYEKL. CDR3 length: 16 residues. The CDR3: CASSGPTSGGANTQYF. The CDR3 DNA sequence: TGCGCCAGCAGCGGACCAACTAGCGGGGGGGCAAATACGCAGTATTTT.

Details on this clone: Other nucleotide sequences in the sample specify the same CDR3. In DNA, the CDR3 is TGTGCCAGCAGCCGGAACACCGGGGAGCTGTTTTTT. Translating gives CASSRNTGELFF. The chain has TRBV7-9 and TRBJ2-2; D remains ambiguous. This CDR3 contains 12 residues. Deletions cut 5 bases from V and 1 base from J, with 2 bases between. Germline CDR1 reads SEHNR; CDR2 reads FQNEAQ (reference sequence).

This rearrangement joins TRBV7-7 to TRBJ2-3, with D perhaps TRBD2 (5 bases). The CDR3 length is 13 residues. V lost 4 bases, J lost 1 base, and 6 bases lay in between. Germline V CDR1 and CDR2: SSHAT, FNYEAQ (reference sequence). The CDR3 is CASSSGGTDTQYF. The CDR3 DNA sequence: TGTGCCAGCAGCTCCGGGGGCACAGATACGCAGTATTTT. The full variable domain, in which reference TRBV7-7 and TRBJ2-3 provide the parts outside the CDR3, is GAGVSQSPRYKVTKRGQDVTLRCDPISSHATLYWYQQALGQGPEFLTYFNYEAQPDKSGLPSDRFSAERPEGSISTLTIQRTEQRDSAMYRCASSSGGTDTQYFGPGTRLTVL.

The chain carries TRBV5-4 and TRBJ2-2, with TRBD1 matching 8 bases. The CDR3 runs to 16 residues. V lost 4 bases to trimming and J lost 1 base; unmatched junction nucleotides: 6. Germline V CDR1 and CDR2: SGHNT, YYREEE (reference sequence). CDR3 in amino acids: CASSDWTGLNTGELFF. The CDR3 DNA reads TGTGCCAGCAGCGACTGGACAGGGCTGAACACCGGGGAGCTGTTTTTT. The complete variable domain, with remaining parts taken from reference TRBV5-4 and TRBJ2-2, reads ETGVTQSPTHLIKTRGQQVTLRCSSQSGHNTVSWYQQALGQGPQFIFQYYREEENGRGNFPPRFSGLQFPNYSSELNVNALELDDSALYLCASSDWTGLNTGELFFGEGSRLTVL.

V usage is TRBV19 and J usage is TRBJ1-1; D remains unclear. The CDR3 loop spans 12 amino acids. With 2 bases removed from V and 5 bases from J, the gap between germline ends came to 6 bases. CDR1 and CDR2 from the germline V gene are LNHDA and SQIVND (reference sequence). The CDR3 here is CASSIMGTEAFF. The CDR3 bases are TGTGCCAGTAGTATAATGGGGACTGAAGCTTTCTTT. The full variable domain, with the rest looked up from reference TRBV19 and TRBJ1-1, is DGGITQSPKYLFRKEGQNVTLSCEQNLNHDAMYWYRQDPGQGLRLIYYSQIVNDFQKGDIAEGYSVSREKKESFPLTVTSAQKNPTAFYLCASSIMGTEAFFGQGTRLTVV.